One and the same sample provided the 2 T cell receptor beta chains below, sequenced in a study of T cells expressing NK-cell markers. From the 5' RACE reads, TCRdb lists one entry per CDR3 protein and no DNA. The sample table includes over 200,000 distinct CDR3 sequences. The specimen sequenced was blood T cells: a sorted CD56 or NKG2C T cell subset, CD4+ or CD8+ T cells, or bulk PBMC T cells (not recorded which). The receptors were gathered from a man between 18 and 29 years old in good health.

V and J are TRBV6-6 and TRBJ2-3; the D call from TCRdb, TRBD1, cannot be confirmed without DNA. Germline CDR1 MNHNY, CDR2 SVGAGI (reference sequence). This CDR3 has 15 amino acids. CDR3 residues: CASAKLGQGAHTQYF.

The chain combines TRBV20-1 with TRBJ2-1; the D call of TRBD2 rests on TCRdb alone, since no DNA is present to check it. The V gene's germline CDR1 is DFQATT and CDR2 SNEGSKA (reference sequence). This CDR3 spans 15 amino acids. CDR3: CSARRWRDSYNEQFF.